This entry lists 27 T cell receptor beta chains sequenced from one sample in a study of T cell repertoires in cytomegalovirus infection. TCRdb re-derived calls from the reads in MiXCR, one entry per CDR3 protein. The sample comprises roughly 990,000 distinct CDR3 sequences, 25% to 40% of which are singletons, and about an eighth rests with the top ten. Their antigens remain unidentified. Sequencing used cultured CD8+ T cells from PBMCs, obtained from culture after CMV antigen stimulation. The receptors stem from a human donor in good health (CMV status not recorded). Some clones in this sample may be carry-over from other donors' samples.

The chain recombines TRBV7-2 with TRBJ1-5; no clear D. Trimming removed 5 bases at V and 5 bases at J, with 13 bases between. The CDR3 covers 14 residues. Per germline, CDR1 SGHTA and CDR2 FQGNSA. CDR3 loop: CASSPYEGDQPQHF. The CDR3, as DNA: TGTGCCAGCAGCCCTTACGAGGGCGATCAGCCCCAGCATTTT.

V gene TRBV4-1 combines with J gene TRBJ2-7; D uncertain. The germline V gene encodes CDR1 MGHRA and CDR2 YSYEKL. The ends were cut back, 4 bases at V and 3 bases at J, with 16 bases in the middle. The CDR3 runs 15 residues. The CDR3 is CASSPQGSIFYEQYF. CDR3 sequence (DNA): TGCGCCAGCAGCCCCCAAGGGTCGATCTTCTACGAGCAGTACTTC.

The rearrangement uses TRBV6-2 or TRBV6-3 and TRBJ2-1, with 8 bases matching TRBD2. This CDR3 spans 16 amino acids. CDR1 and CDR2 from the germline V gene are MNHEY and SVGEGT. J was trimmed by 6 bases and V by 0 bases; bases with no gene match: 7. CDR3 residues: CASSYSPGGAGNEQFF. CDR3 nucleotide sequence: TGTGCCAGCAGTTACTCCCCGGGGGGGGCCGGCAATGAGCAGTTCTTC.

This clonotype was observed a handful of times. The rearrangement links TRBV10-3 to TRBJ2-1; perhaps TRBD1 as D (6 bases). V lost 0 bases, J lost 3 bases, and 15 bases lay in between. Per the germline V gene, CDR1 is ENHRY and CDR2 is SYGVKD. CDR3 size: 17 residues. The CDR3 nucleotides read TGTGCCATCAGTGAGTCGGGGAACAGGGTGTTCTACAATGAGCAGTTCTTC. It encodes CAISESGNRVFYNEQFF.

The J gene is TRBJ1-4, the V gene TRBV5-6; D may be TRBD1 (5 bases). Trimming took off 1 base at V and 8 bases at J, with 15 bases between the two ends. The CDR3 runs 15 residues. From germline, CDR1 is SGHDT and CDR2 YYEEEE. CDR3 sequence reads: CASSLFLDKGEKLFF. The CDR3 DNA is TGTGCCAGCAGCTTGTTCCTGGACAAAGGGGAAAAACTGTTTTTT.

A few counts support this clonotype. The chain couples TRBV10-3 to TRBJ2-2; D unclear. Trimming shortened V by 8 bases and J by 6 bases, and 10 bases separated the two germline ends. This CDR3 is 12 amino acids long. Germline V gene data show CDR1 as ENHRY and CDR2 as SYGVKD. The CDR3 loop is CAIPSSAGELFF. For the CDR3, the DNA is TGTGCCATCCCATCCTCCGCCGGGGAGCTGTTTTTT.

This clonotype was detected a few times. V usage is TRBV12-5 and J usage is TRBJ2-7; no definite D call. The germline V gene has CDR1 LGHNT and CDR2 FRNRAP. This CDR3 region has 14 residues. The CDR3 sequence is CATPACDSCYEQYV. DNA for the CDR3: TGTGCAACCCCCGCTTGTGACTCCTGCTACGAGCAGTACGTC.

This clonotype was seen only a few times. The chain joins TRBV14 to TRBJ2-1; D is unclear. The CDR3 loop spans 15 amino acids. CDR1 and CDR2 (germline): SGHDN, FVKESK. The V end was cut by 0 bases, the J end by 0 bases, with 6 bases between. CDR3 bases: TGTGCCAGCAGCCAAGACCGGACCTCCTACAATGAGCAGTTCTTC. This encodes CASSQDRTSYNEQFF.

The CDR3 DNA follows: TGCGCCAGCAGCCAAGAAGCAGGGGGCCCTCCACTCTCTGGAAACACCATATATTTT. It specifies CASSQEAGGPPLSGNTIYF. The chain combines TRBV4-3 with TRBJ1-3, with 8 bases matching TRBD1. Looked up from germline, CDR1 is LGHNA and CDR2 is YSLEER. CDR3 length: 19 amino acids. Losses at the gene ends were 0 bases for V and 0 bases for J; bases not matched to a gene: 10.

The chain couples TRBV7-2 to TRBJ1-5, with D possibly matching TRBD1 (6 bases). The CDR3 loop spans 15 amino acids. V was cut by 2 bases and J by 5 bases, with 13 bases left in between. Germline lookup yields CDR1 SGHTA and CDR2 FQGNSA. The DNA for the CDR3 is TGTGCCAGCAGCTTAAACAGGGATAGGGATCAGCCCCAGCATTTT. Translating it yields CASSLNRDRDQPQHF.

The gene calls are TRBV28 and TRBJ2-7, with 8 nucleotides matching TRBD1. The germline CDR1 and CDR2 sequences are MDHEN and SYDVKM. This CDR3 contains 17 residues. With 5 bases clipped from V and 2 bases from J, the junction kept 14 bases outside the gene matches. The chain's CDR3 is CASSKTGRQGPTYEQYV. CDR3 DNA: TGTGCCAGCAGTAAGACAGGCCGACAGGGGCCCACCTACGAGCAGTACGTC.

This sequence joins TRBV4-1 and TRBJ2-7; D ambiguous. Germline lookup yields CDR1 MGHRA and CDR2 YSYEKL. Trimming removed 1 base from V and 3 bases from J, with 4 bases in between. CDR3 length equals 12 residues. CDR3 residues: CASSQVDYEQYF. CDR3 in DNA: TGCGCCAGCAGCCAAGTCGACTACGAGCAGTACTTC.

This clonotype was counted between two and nine times. The junction departs from the called germline gene at one end, perhaps through a read error. The genes are TRBV7-9 and TRBJ1-2; D gene ambiguous. Germline CDR1 reads SEHNR; CDR2 reads FQNEAQ (reference sequence). CDR3 length: 13 amino acids. In nucleotides, the CDR3 is TGTGCCAGCAGCTTAGGGGCACCTGGGAGCTTGGCCTTC. It encodes CASSLGAPGSLAF.

The table lists this clonotype with a few counts. The rearrangement uses TRBV6-2 or TRBV6-3 and TRBJ2-7, with 8 bases fitting TRBD2. The CDR3 extends over 12 amino acids. CDR1 is MNHEY and CDR2 is SVGEGT in the germline V gene. V lost 6 bases, J lost 6 bases, and 4 bases stayed unmatched. CDR3 coding DNA: TGTGCCAGCAGCCGGGGGGGAATCGAGCAGTACGTC. Its translation: CASSRGGIEQYV.

The CDR3 coding sequence is TGCGCCAGAGGGCCGAACACCGGGGAGCTGTTTTTT. Protein: CARGPNTGELFF. V gene TRBV23-1 combines with J gene TRBJ2-2, with D hard to call. TRBV23-1 qualifies as an ORF whose function is uncertain. The CDR3 is 12 amino acids. The V gene lost 9 bases and the J gene lost 0 bases, with 5 bases spanning the gap.

This clonotype was seen more than once but under ten times. The J gene is TRBJ2-1, the V gene TRBV6-5, with 11 bases matching TRBD2. The CDR3 has 17 amino acids. Germline V gene sequence: CDR1 MNHEY, CDR2 SVGAGI. Trimming took 4 bases from V and 4 from J; bases not matched to a gene: 9. CDR3 sequence (DNA): TGTGCCAGCAGTTTTACTAGCGGGGGAACCTCTTACAATGAGCAGTTCTTC. Its protein is CASSFTSGGTSYNEQFF.

The chain couples TRBV5-4 to TRBJ2-7; D is possibly TRBD1 or TRBD2 (5 bases each). The CDR3 consists of 14 residues. V lost 0 bases and J lost 2, with 9 bases in between. Germline CDR1 is SGHNT and CDR2 is YYREEE (reference sequence). CDR3 in DNA: TGTGCCAGCAGCTTGGTAGGGGACCCCTACGAGCAGTACGTC. Protein product: CASSLVGDPYEQYV.

The V gene is TRBV7-6, the J gene TRBJ2-1; D uncertain. This CDR3 is 12 amino acids long. Trimming stripped 2 bases from V and 9 bases from J, with 8 bases between. The germline V gene has CDR1 SGHVS and CDR2 FNYEAQ. CDR3 bases: TGTGCCAGCAGCTTAATTGTGGGTGAGCAGTTCTTC. Encoded protein: CASSLIVGEQFF.

This clonotype appeared a few times. The V gene is TRBV7-2, the J gene TRBJ2-7; 10 bases match TRBD2. The CDR3 sequence is 13 residues long. The V gene end was trimmed by 5 bases and the J gene end by 6 bases; junction bases not matched to a gene: 4. Germline-derived CDR1 and CDR2 are SGHTA and FQGNSA. The CDR3 nucleotides are TGTGCCAGCAGCGCCTGGACTAGCGGCGAGCAGTACGTC. Translation: CASSAWTSGEQYV.

In this sample, this clonotype turned up many times. This rearrangement joins TRBV6-1 to TRBJ1-1; 9 bases line up with TRBD1. In germline, CDR1 is MNHNS, CDR2 SASEGT. The CDR3 is 15 amino acids. The ends lost 2 bases at V and 1 base at J; junction bases unmatched: 2. CDR3 residues: CASSESTGGNTEAFF. CDR3 in DNA: TGTGCCAGCAGTGAATCGACAGGGGGGAACACTGAAGCTTTCTTT.

At least ten counts were recorded for this clonotype. The J gene is TRBJ2-1, the V gene TRBV11-2, with no clear D. The V gene's germline CDR1 is SGHAT and CDR2 FQNNGV. The germline V and J ends were trimmed by 0 bases and 8 bases, with 5 bases remaining between them. The CDR3 loop spans 12 amino acids. The CDR3 bases are TGTGCCAGCAGCTTAGATCCGCATGAGCAGTTCTTC. It yields the protein CASSLDPHEQFF.

This sequence joins TRBV7-6 and TRBJ1-2, with D maybe TRBD1 (5 bases). Germline CDR1 reads SGHVS; CDR2 reads FNYEAQ. The ends were cut back, 3 bases at V and 4 bases at J, with 9 bases in the middle. The CDR3 extends over 13 amino acids. CDR3 residues: CASSLDITYGYTF. The CDR3 bases are TGTGCCAGCAGCTTGGACATTACCTATGGCTACACCTTC.

This clonotype was counted between two and nine times. The rearrangement joins TRBV2 to TRBJ2-1; 9 bases map to TRBD1. CDR1 SNHLY and CDR2 FYNNEI come from the germline V gene. V shed 7 bases and J 9 bases; nucleotides not matched to a gene: 10. The CDR3 runs to 14 residues. The chain's CDR3 is CASKDRGKEAEQFF. The CDR3 DNA reads TGTGCCAGCAAGGACAGGGGAAAGGAGGCTGAGCAGTTCTTC.

This chain joins TRBV6-6 and TRBJ2-4; perhaps TRBD1 as D (5 bases). The V and J ends lost 0 bases and 0 bases respectively, with 12 bases between them. The CDR3 extends over 17 amino acids. Per germline, CDR1 MNHNY and CDR2 SVGAGI (reference sequence). CDR3 in amino acids: CASSYSDSLSAKNIQYF. CDR3 DNA: TGTGCCAGCAGTTACTCCGACAGCTTGTCAGCCAAAAACATTCAGTACTTC.

The gene calls are TRBV4-3 and TRBJ2-2; D is ambiguous. This CDR3 is built from 15 residues. Germline assignment: CDR1 LGHNA and CDR2 YSLEER. The V and J ends lost 1 base and 5 bases respectively, with 11 bases between them. This CDR3 is CASSQGKWSTGELFF. The CDR3 DNA is TGCGCCAGCAGCCAAGGAAAATGGAGTACCGGGGAGCTGTTTTTT.

This rearrangement joins TRBV6-5 to TRBJ2-7; no clear D gene. The germline gives CDR1 MNHEY, CDR2 SVGAGI. Trimming took 2 bases from V and 3 from J, leaving 11 bases between them. This CDR3 is built from 14 residues. The CDR3 loop reads CASSYGQDDYEQYV. DNA of the CDR3: TGTGCCAGCAGTTACGGGCAGGACGACTACGAGCAGTACGTC.

This chain uses TRBV29-1 with TRBJ2-1, with D unclear. The germline CDR1 and CDR2 sequences are SQVTM and ANQGSEA. Trimming cost V 4 bases and J 9 bases, with 7 bases left between them. This CDR3 has 10 amino acids. The CDR3 nucleotides read TGCAGCGTTGTTCTAGGTGAGCAGTTCTTC. Translation gives CSVVLGEQFF.